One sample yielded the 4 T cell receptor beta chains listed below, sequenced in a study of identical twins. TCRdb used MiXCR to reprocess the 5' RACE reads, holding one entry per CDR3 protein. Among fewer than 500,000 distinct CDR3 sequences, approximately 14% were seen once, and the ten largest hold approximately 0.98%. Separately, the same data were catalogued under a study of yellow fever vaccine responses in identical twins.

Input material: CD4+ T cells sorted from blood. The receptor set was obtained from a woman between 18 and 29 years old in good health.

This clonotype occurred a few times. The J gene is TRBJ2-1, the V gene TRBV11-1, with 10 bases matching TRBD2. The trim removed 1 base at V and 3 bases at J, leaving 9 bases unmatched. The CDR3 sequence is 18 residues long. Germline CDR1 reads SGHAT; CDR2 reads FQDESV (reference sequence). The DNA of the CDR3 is TGTGCCAGCAGCTTAGTGGGGGCAGGACTAGCGGTCTACAATGAGCAGTTCTTC. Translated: CASSLVGAGLAVYNEQFF.

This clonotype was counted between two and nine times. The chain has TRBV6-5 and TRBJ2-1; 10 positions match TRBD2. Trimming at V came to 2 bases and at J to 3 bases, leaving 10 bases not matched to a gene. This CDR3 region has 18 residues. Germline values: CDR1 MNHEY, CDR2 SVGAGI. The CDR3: CASSYRNLAGVIYNEQFF. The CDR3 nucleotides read TGTGCCAGCAGTTACCGAAATCTAGCGGGGGTTATCTACAATGAGCAGTTCTTC.

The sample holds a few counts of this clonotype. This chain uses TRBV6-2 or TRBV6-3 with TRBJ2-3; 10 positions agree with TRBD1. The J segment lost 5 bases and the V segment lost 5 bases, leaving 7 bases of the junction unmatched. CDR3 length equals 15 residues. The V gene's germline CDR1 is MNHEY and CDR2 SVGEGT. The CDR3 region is CASSGPGQGIDTQYF. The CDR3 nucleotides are TGTGCCAGCAGTGGACCGGGACAGGGGATAGATACGCAGTATTTT.

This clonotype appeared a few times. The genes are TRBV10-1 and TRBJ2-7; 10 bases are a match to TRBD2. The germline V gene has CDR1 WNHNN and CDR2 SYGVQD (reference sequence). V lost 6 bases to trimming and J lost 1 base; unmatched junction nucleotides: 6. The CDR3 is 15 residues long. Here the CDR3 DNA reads TGCGCCAGCAGCGGAATAGCGGGGGGATCCTACGAGCAGTACTTC. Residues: CASSGIAGGSYEQYF.